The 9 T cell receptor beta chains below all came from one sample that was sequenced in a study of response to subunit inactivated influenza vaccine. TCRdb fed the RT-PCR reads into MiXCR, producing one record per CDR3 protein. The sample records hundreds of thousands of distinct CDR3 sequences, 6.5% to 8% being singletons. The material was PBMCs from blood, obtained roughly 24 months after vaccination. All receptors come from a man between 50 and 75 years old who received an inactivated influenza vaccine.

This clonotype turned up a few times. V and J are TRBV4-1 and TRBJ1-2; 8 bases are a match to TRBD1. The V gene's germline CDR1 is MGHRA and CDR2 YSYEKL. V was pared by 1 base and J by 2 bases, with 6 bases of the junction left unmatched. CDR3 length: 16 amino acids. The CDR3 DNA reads TGCGCCAGCAGCCAAGGGCAGGGGGCATGGAACTATGGCTACACCTTC. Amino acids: CASSQGQGAWNYGYTF.

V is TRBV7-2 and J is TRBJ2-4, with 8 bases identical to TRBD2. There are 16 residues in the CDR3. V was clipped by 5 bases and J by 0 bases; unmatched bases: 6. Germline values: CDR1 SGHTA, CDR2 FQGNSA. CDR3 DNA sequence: TGTGCCAGCAGCACGAGCGGGAGTATAGCCAAAAACATTCAGTACTTC. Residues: CASSTSGSIAKNIQYF.

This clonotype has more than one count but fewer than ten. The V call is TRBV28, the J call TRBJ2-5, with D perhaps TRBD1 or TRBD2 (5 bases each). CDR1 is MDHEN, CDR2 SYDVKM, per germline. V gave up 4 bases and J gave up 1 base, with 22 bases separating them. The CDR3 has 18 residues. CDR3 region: CASSSPLRDPRSQETQYF. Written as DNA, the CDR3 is TGTGCCAGCAGTTCTCCACTACGGGACCCTAGGAGCCAAGAGACCCAGTACTTC.

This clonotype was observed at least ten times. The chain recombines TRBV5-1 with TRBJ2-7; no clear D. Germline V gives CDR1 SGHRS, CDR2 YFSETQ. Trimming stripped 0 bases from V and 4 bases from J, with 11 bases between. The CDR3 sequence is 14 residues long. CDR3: CASSLDSGRYEQYF. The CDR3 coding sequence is TGCGCCAGCAGCTTGGATTCAGGTCGGTACGAGCAGTACTTC.

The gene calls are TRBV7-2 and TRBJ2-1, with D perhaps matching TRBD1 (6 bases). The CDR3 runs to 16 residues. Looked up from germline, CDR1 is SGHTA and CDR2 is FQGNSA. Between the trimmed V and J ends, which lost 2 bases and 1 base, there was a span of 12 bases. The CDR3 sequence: CASSLWGQTSYNEQFF. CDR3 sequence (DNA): TGTGCCAGCAGCTTATGGGGACAAACTTCCTACAATGAGCAGTTCTTC. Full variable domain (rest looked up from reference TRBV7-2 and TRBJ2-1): GAGVSQSPSNKVTEKGKDVELRCDPISGHTALYWYRQSLGQGLEFLIYFQGNSAPDKSGLPSDRFSAERTGGSVSTLTIQRTQQEDSAVYLCASSLWGQTSYNEQFFGPGTRLTVL.

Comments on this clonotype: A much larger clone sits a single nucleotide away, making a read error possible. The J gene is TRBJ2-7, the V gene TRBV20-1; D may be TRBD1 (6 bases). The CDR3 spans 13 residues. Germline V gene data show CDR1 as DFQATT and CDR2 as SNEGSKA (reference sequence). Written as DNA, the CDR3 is TGCCGTGCTAGAGCTCAGGGGTTCTACGAGCAGTACTTC. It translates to CRARAQGFYEQYF.

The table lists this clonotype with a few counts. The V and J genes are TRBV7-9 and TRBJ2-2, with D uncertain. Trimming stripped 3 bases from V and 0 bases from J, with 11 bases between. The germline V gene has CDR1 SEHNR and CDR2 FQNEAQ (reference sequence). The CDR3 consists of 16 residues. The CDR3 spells CASSLMGFANTGELFF. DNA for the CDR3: TGTGCCAGCAGCTTGATGGGATTCGCGAACACCGGGGAGCTGTTTTTT.

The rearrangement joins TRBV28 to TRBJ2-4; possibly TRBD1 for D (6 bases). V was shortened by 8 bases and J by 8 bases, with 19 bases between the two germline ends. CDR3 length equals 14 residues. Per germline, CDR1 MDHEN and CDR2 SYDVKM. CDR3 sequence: CASGEGDPTDIQYF. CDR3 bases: TGTGCCAGCGGAGAGGGGGACCCAACAGACATTCAGTACTTC. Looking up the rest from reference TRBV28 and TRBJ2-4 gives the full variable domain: DVKVTQSSRYLVKRTGEKVFLECVQDMDHENMFWYRQDPGLGLRLIYFSYDVKMKEKGDIPEGYSVSREKKERFSLILESASTNQTSMYLCASGEGDPTDIQYFGAGTRLSVL.

CDR3 DNA sequence: TGCAGTGCCCACCTTTACGGGAATCCATTGGGCACAGATACGCAGTATTTT. Its translation is CSAHLYGNPLGTDTQYF. The chain is built from TRBV20-1 and TRBJ2-3, with D possibly TRBD2 on 5 matching bases. Germline CDR1 and CDR2: DFQATT and SNEGSKA (reference sequence). This CDR3 comprises 17 residues. The ends were cut back, 6 bases at V and 1 base at J, with 23 bases in the middle.